These 31 T cell receptor beta chains share one sample of origin, sequenced in a study of blood T cell repertoires in COVID-19. Some clones are missing from TCRdb's copy, which holds only in-frame ones; the method was immunoSEQ multiplex PCR. The data contain fewer than 110,000 clones, 75% to 90% of them seen just once; the ten biggest clones take up roughly 13%. Sequencing was carried out using peripheral blood. Every receptor here comes from a human donor in a cohort sampled during active or convalescent COVID-19.

The V gene is TRBV5-1, the J gene TRBJ2-3, with D possibly TRBD2 on 6 matching bases. V was shortened by 4 bases and J by 5 bases, with 17 bases between the two germline ends. The germline V gene encodes CDR1 SGHRS and CDR2 YFSETQ. The CDR3 extends over 15 amino acids. The CDR3, as DNA: TGCGCCAGCAGCCCCTCTAGCGTGCCGGGAGATACGCAGTATTTT. As protein: CASSPSSVPGDTQYF. Full variable domain (rest looked up from reference TRBV5-1 and TRBJ2-3): KAGVTQTPRYLIKTRGQQVTLSCSPISGHRSVSWYQQTPGQGLQFLFEYFSETQRNKGNFPGRFSGRQFSNSRSEMNVSTLELGDSALYLCASSPSSVPGDTQYFGPGTRLTVL.

This clone turned up a few times. The gene calls are TRBV9 and TRBJ1-3; perhaps TRBD1 as D (6 bases). V was trimmed by 0 bases and J by 0 bases, leaving 13 bases between them. CDR1 SGDLS and CDR2 YYNGEE come from the germline V gene. CDR3 length: 17 residues. The CDR3 here is CASSVGSGVSSGNTIYF. CDR3 DNA sequence: TGTGCCAGCAGCGTAGGGTCAGGGGTTTCCTCTGGAAACACCATATATTTT.

The chain recombines TRBV9 with TRBJ2-6; possible D gene TRBD1, 6 bases. Germline V gene data show CDR1 as SGDLS and CDR2 as YYNGEE. This CDR3 is built from 19 residues. V shed 3 bases and J shed 1 base, with 20 bases lying between them. CDR3 coding DNA: TGTGCCAGCAGCGCCAGTCTAGGCAGGGGCCCGTCTGGGGCCAACGTCCTGACTTTC. Its translation is CASSASLGRGPSGANVLTF.

The rearrangement uses TRBV10-1 and TRBJ2-4, with 9 bases fitting TRBD1. CDR1 is WNHNN, CDR2 SYGVQD, per germline (reference sequence). Trimming took 8 bases from V and 3 from J; bases not matched to a gene: 20. The CDR3 has 19 amino acids. The CDR3 region has the DNA TGCGCCAGCCCCTGCGCCGGGACAGGGATTTTCGGGGACAAAAACATTCAGTACTTC. Its protein product is CASPCAGTGIFGDKNIQYF.

The chain uses TRBV27 and TRBJ1-2; D may be TRBD1 (6 bases). CDR1 and CDR2 (germline): MNHEY, SMNVEV (reference sequence). Trimming left V 6 bases short and J 1 base short, with 15 bases between. This CDR3 contains 15 residues. This CDR3 is CASSSPGQHNYGYTF. The CDR3 coding sequence is TGTGCCAGCAGCAGCCCGGGACAACATAACTATGGCTACACCTTC.

The chain carries TRBV12-2 and TRBJ1-1. TRBV12-2 is designated a pseudogene. CDR3 size: 13 residues. As DNA, the CDR3 is TGTGCAAGTCGCCTACGGGAGAACACTGAAGCTTTCTTT. This gives the protein CASRLRENTEAFF.

The rearrangement uses TRBV4-2 and TRBJ1-5; 12 positions match TRBD1. The CDR3 sequence is 17 residues long. V lost 3 bases to trimming and J lost 1 base; unmatched junction nucleotides: 4. In germline, CDR1 is LGHNA, CDR2 YNFKEQ. CDR3 protein: CASSHGTGGLSNQPQHF. The CDR3 coding sequence is TGTGCCAGCAGCCACGGGACAGGGGGCTTAAGCAATCAGCCCCAGCATTTT.

The chain uses TRBV7-3 and TRBJ1-1; the D gene is possibly TRBD1 (5 bases). Trimming cost V 4 bases and J 7 bases, with 13 bases left between them. Germline V gene sequence: CDR1 SGHTA, CDR2 FQGTGA. CDR3 length equals 13 residues. The CDR3 spells CASSSRPRGEAFF. The CDR3, as DNA: TGTGCCAGCAGCTCCAGACCTAGGGGTGAAGCTTTCTTT.

The V call is TRBV19, the J call TRBJ1-4; possible D gene TRBD1, 6 bases. The germline V and J ends were trimmed by 6 bases and 7 bases, with 12 bases remaining between them. This CDR3 contains 13 residues. Germline-derived CDR1 and CDR2 are LNHDA and SQIVND (reference sequence). This CDR3 reads CASRMGHFEKLFF. CDR3 coding DNA: TGTGCCAGTAGAATGGGACATTTTGAAAAACTGTTTTTT.

The V call is TRBV6-5, the J call TRBJ1-1; D may be TRBD1 (6 bases). The germline CDR1 and CDR2 sequences are MNHEY and SVGAGI. The CDR3 sequence is 14 residues long. Trimming pared 7 bases from V and 1 base from J, leaving 13 bases between. DNA of the CDR3: TGTGCCAGCACCCCGGGCAGGGGGAACACTGAAGCTTTCTTT. Translating it yields CASTPGRGNTEAFF.

This chain joins TRBV3-1 (or the pseudogene TRBV3-2) and TRBJ2-5, with D possibly being TRBD2 (6 bases). Trimming shortened V by 5 bases and J by 4 bases, and 17 bases separated the two germline ends. The CDR3 has 15 amino acids. CDR1 and CDR2 from the germline V gene are LGHDT and YNNKEL (reference sequence). The CDR3: CASSTPTSLPETQYF. The CDR3 nucleotides are TGTGCCAGCAGCACCCCGACTAGTTTACCAGAGACCCAGTACTTC.

This chain uses TRBV9 with TRBJ1-3; 7 bases agree with TRBD1. Trimming at V came to 4 bases and at J to 5 bases, leaving 6 bases not matched to a gene. The CDR3 extends over 14 amino acids. The germline gives CDR1 SGDLS, CDR2 YYNGEE. CDR3 nucleotide sequence: TGTGCCAGCAGCCCTTTAGGGGGCAGAAACACCATATATTTT. This encodes CASSPLGGRNTIYF.

The chain has TRBV25-1 and TRBJ2-7; maybe TRBD2 (6 bases). The germline gives CDR1 MGHDK, CDR2 SYGVNS. V was cut by 8 bases and J by 6 bases, with 14 bases left in between. CDR3 size: 12 residues. The DNA for the CDR3 is TGTGCCAGCGGGGGGAGGAGCCCCGAGCAGTACTTC. As protein: CASGGRSPEQYF.

This clone appeared a single time. J is TRBJ2-2 and V is TRBV19; D perhaps matches TRBD2 (6 bases). In germline, CDR1 is LNHDA, CDR2 SQIVND (reference sequence). The V gene lost 10 bases and the J gene lost 5 bases, with 14 bases spanning the gap. There are 13 residues in the CDR3. The CDR3 protein is CATRRRETGELFF. In DNA form, the CDR3 reads TGTGCCACGCGCCGGAGGGAGACCGGGGAGCTGTTTTTT.

This rearrangement joins TRBV5-8 to TRBJ1-2, with 7 bases fitting TRBD1. The J segment lost 2 bases and the V segment lost 6 bases, leaving 13 bases of the junction unmatched. Germline V gives CDR1 SGHTS, CDR2 YDEGEE. The CDR3 totals 16 residues. This chain's CDR3 is CASTRSRTGRNYGYTF. In DNA form, the CDR3 reads TGTGCCAGCACCCGCTCCCGGACAGGCAGGAACTATGGCTACACCTTC.

V and J are TRBV7-9 and TRBJ2-1; 8 bases match TRBD1. The CDR3 consists of 16 residues. Germline assignment: CDR1 SEHNR and CDR2 FQNEAQ (reference sequence). With 3 bases clipped from V and 1 base from J, the junction kept 5 bases outside the gene matches. CDR3 bases: TGTGCCAGCAGCTTGACCGACAGGGGTTCCTACAATGAGCAGTTCTTC. It specifies CASSLTDRGSYNEQFF.

V is TRBV7-3 and J is TRBJ2-1, with D maybe TRBD2 (7 bases). The CDR3 loop spans 17 amino acids. The V gene lost 5 bases and the J gene lost 0 bases, with 17 bases spanning the gap. From germline, CDR1 is SGHTA and CDR2 FQGTGA. The CDR3 sequence: CASSPPGGPSSYNEQFF. The CDR3 DNA sequence: TGTGCCAGCAGCCCCCCGGGGGGCCCAAGCTCCTACAATGAGCAGTTCTTC.

The count of this clone is one. The chain links TRBV3-1 (or the pseudogene TRBV3-2) to TRBJ2-7; perhaps TRBD1 as D (6 bases). V shed 3 bases and J shed 1 base, with 10 bases lying between them. The CDR3 runs 14 residues. In germline, CDR1 is LGHDT, CDR2 YNNKEL (reference sequence). CDR3 loop: CASSHLQGSYEQYF. CDR3 in DNA: TGTGCCAGCAGCCATCTACAGGGTTCCTACGAGCAGTACTTC.

The gene calls are TRBV5-5 and TRBJ2-7; D might be TRBD2 (5 bases). Trimming removed 2 bases from V and 2 bases from J, with 8 bases in between. This CDR3 is built from 13 residues. Germline CDR1 is SGHKS and CDR2 is YYEKEE (reference sequence). The CDR3 protein is CASSFTGTYEQYF. Written as DNA, the CDR3 is TGTGCCAGCAGCTTTACGGGAACCTACGAGCAGTACTTC.

The chain links TRBV19 to TRBJ1-4; no clear D. The V end was cut by 5 bases, the J end by 1 base, with 8 bases between. Germline V lookup: CDR1 LNHDA, CDR2 SQIVND (reference sequence). The CDR3 contains 14 residues. CDR3 coding DNA: TGTGCCAGTAGTTACAGTCGAACTAATGAAAAACTGTTTTTT. Translation: CASSYSRTNEKLFF.

The gene calls are TRBV7-9 and TRBJ2-2, with D tentatively TRBD2 (6 bases). The length of the CDR3 is 16 residues. V dropped 1 base and J dropped 1 base, with 10 bases sitting between them. CDR1 and CDR2 from the germline V gene are SEHNR and FQNEAQ (reference sequence). CDR3 region: CASSLDPGGNTGELFF. The CDR3 coding sequence is TGTGCCAGCAGCTTAGATCCCGGGGGGAACACCGGGGAGCTGTTTTTT.

This chain connects TRBV6-5 to TRBJ1-1; 7 bases are shared with TRBD1. CDR1 and CDR2 (germline): MNHEY, SVGAGI. V lost 8 bases, J lost 6 bases, and 6 bases stayed unmatched. The CDR3 runs 12 residues. CDR3 amino acids: CASRQGIAEAFF. DNA of the CDR3: TGTGCCAGCCGACAGGGAATAGCTGAAGCTTTCTTT.

V is TRBV7-8 and J is TRBJ2-1; weak D call: TRBD2 (8 bases). The V end lost 7 bases, the J end lost 5 bases, and 18 bases lay between the germline ends. Germline V gene data show CDR1 as SGHVS and CDR2 as FQNEAQ. CDR3 length: 15 residues. The CDR3 sequence: CASTNGGGQHNEQFF. The CDR3 nucleotides are TGTGCCAGCACCAACGGGGGGGGACAGCACAATGAGCAGTTCTTC.

The chain couples TRBV28 to TRBJ1-4, with TRBD1 matching over 7 bases. There are 13 residues in the CDR3. V was clipped by 8 bases and J by 6 bases; unmatched bases: 6. Germline lookup yields CDR1 MDHEN and CDR2 SYDVKM. The DNA of the CDR3 is TGTGCCAGCCGGGGACAGTTAGATGAAAAACTGTTTTTT. Its translation: CASRGQLDEKLFF. The full variable domain, with the rest looked up from reference TRBV28 and TRBJ1-4, is DVKVTQSSRYLVKRTGEKVFLECVQDMDHENMFWYRQDPGLGLRLIYFSYDVKMKEKGDIPEGYSVSREKKERFSLILESASTNQTSMYLCASRGQLDEKLFFGSGTQLSVL.

The chain combines TRBV29-1 with TRBJ2-7; 7 bases are a match to TRBD1. CDR3 size: 12 residues. Germline-derived CDR1 and CDR2 are SQVTM and ANQGSEA. After removal of 5 bases from V and 6 bases from J, the junction contained 7 bases not matched to a gene. CDR3: CSVYDRDGEQYF. In DNA form, the CDR3 reads TGCAGCGTTTACGACAGGGACGGCGAGCAGTACTTC.

The rearrangement links TRBV25-1 to TRBJ1-2; TRBD1 matches at 7 bases. CDR1 and CDR2 from the germline V gene are MGHDK and SYGVNS. V was pared by 8 bases and J by 7 bases, with 4 bases of the junction left unmatched. This CDR3 spans 11 amino acids. CDR3 residues: CASDRVFGYTF. In nucleotides, the CDR3 is TGTGCCAGCGACAGGGTTTTTGGCTACACCTTC.

The rearrangement links TRBV3-1 (or the pseudogene TRBV3-2) to TRBJ2-4; 9 bases agree with TRBD1. The germline V gene has CDR1 LGHDT and CDR2 YNNKEL (reference sequence). CDR3 length equals 20 residues. The trim removed 4 bases at V and 0 bases at J, leaving 16 bases unmatched. CDR3 protein: CASSREGTGSFSLAKNIQYF. The CDR3 DNA is TGTGCCAGCAGCCGCGAAGGGACAGGGTCGTTCTCGTTAGCCAAAAACATTCAGTACTTC.

The chain has TRBV9 and TRBJ2-7; 9 positions match TRBD1. The CDR3 consists of 16 residues. Germline-derived CDR1 and CDR2 are SGDLS and YYNGEE. J lost 3 bases, V lost 3 bases, and 10 bases had no gene match. Written as DNA, the CDR3 is TGTGCCAGCAGCGCGCGGAAGACAGGGGGGCGCTACGAGCAGTACTTC. Translating it yields CASSARKTGGRYEQYF.

The chain combines TRBV9 with TRBJ2-2; a weak D match, TRBD2 (5 bases). V dropped 0 bases and J dropped 7 bases, with 13 bases sitting between them. The CDR3 contains 15 residues. The germline CDR1 and CDR2 sequences are SGDLS and YYNGEE. This CDR3 reads CASSVEERPGGELFF. DNA for the CDR3: TGTGCCAGCAGCGTAGAAGAGCGGCCCGGCGGGGAGCTGTTTTTT.

The rearrangement joins TRBV19 to TRBJ2-2, with a tentative D call TRBD2 (5 bases). Trimming shortened V by 4 bases and J by 9 bases, and 18 bases separated the two germline ends. CDR1 and CDR2 (germline): LNHDA, SQIVND (reference sequence). This CDR3 is 15 amino acids long. CDR3 amino acids: CASSRGEGIARELFF. The CDR3 DNA reads TGTGCCAGTAGTAGAGGAGAGGGTATAGCCCGGGAGCTGTTTTTT.

This clone was seen only once. The rearrangement links TRBV18 to TRBJ1-3; no reliable D call. Per the germline V gene, CDR1 is KGHSH and CDR2 is LQKENI. The V gene lost 0 bases and the J gene lost 0 bases, with 12 bases spanning the gap. The CDR3 is 17 residues long. The CDR3, as DNA: TGTGCCAGCTCACCACCTTCCCTCTCGGGCTCTGGAAACACCATATATTTT. This codes for CASSPPSLSGSGNTIYF. The whole variable domain, filled in from reference TRBV18 and TRBJ1-3, reads NAGVMQNPRHLVRRRGQEARLRCSPMKGHSHVYWYRQLPEEGLKFMVYLQKENIIDESGMPKERFSAEFPKEGPSILRIQQVVRGDSAAYFCASSPPSLSGSGNTIYFGEGSWLTVV.